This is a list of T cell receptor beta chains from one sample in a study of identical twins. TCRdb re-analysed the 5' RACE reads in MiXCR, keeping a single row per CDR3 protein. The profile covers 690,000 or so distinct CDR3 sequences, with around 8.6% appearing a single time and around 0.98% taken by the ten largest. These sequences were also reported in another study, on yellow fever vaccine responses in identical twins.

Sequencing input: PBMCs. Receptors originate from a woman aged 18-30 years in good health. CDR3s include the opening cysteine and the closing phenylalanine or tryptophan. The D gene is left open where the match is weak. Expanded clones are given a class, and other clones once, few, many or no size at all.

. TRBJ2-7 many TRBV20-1 TGCAGTGCTAGAGATGGTGGTTACGAGCAGTACTTC CSARDGGYEQYF
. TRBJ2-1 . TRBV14 TGTGCCAGCAGCACTCTTAGCTCCTACAATGAGCAGTTCTTC CASSTLSSYNEQFF
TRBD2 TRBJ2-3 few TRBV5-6 TGTGCCAGCAGCTTTGCTAGCGGGGGGGGCCACACAGATACGCAGTATTTT CASSFASGGGHTDTQYF
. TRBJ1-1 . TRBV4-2 TGTGCCAGCAGCTCCTTGAACTCGGACGGCAGGACTGAAGCTTTCTTT CASSSLNSDGRTEAFF
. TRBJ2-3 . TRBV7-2 TGTGCCAGCAGCCCCCCCCGGGCAGCCTCTAGCACAGATACGCAGTATTTT CASSPPRAASSTDTQYF
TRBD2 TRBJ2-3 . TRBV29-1 TGCAGCGTTGGTGGTACTGTAGCGGGGAGAGGCACAGATACGCAGTATTTT CSVGGTVAGRGTDTQYF
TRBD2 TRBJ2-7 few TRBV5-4 TGTGCCAGCAGCTTGGTCGGGGGGGGTGACTCCTACGAGCAGTACTTC CASSLVGGGDSYEQYF
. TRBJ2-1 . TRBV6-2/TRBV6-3 TGTGCCAGCAGCCCCCTGACAGGGCTAGGGGGGAATGAGCAGTTCTTC CASSPLTGLGGNEQFF
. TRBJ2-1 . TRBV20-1 TGCAGTGCTAGATTCACCCGGGACATACTATACAATGAGCAGTTCTTC CSARFTRDILYNEQFF
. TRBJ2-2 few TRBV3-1 TGTGCCAGCAGCCAGGCACAGGTCCACGGGGAGCTGTTTTTT CASSQAQVHGELFF
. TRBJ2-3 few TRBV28 TGTGCCAGCAGTCACGACCAGGTGGTTTATACGCAGTATTTT CASSHDQVVYTQYF
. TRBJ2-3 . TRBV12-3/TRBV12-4 TGTGCCAGCAGTTTATTCCTAGTTAGGGATACGCAGTATTTT CASSLFLVRDTQYF
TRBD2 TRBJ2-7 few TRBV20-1 TGCAGTGCTAGAGATAGTGGCGGGAGGGACGCCTACGAGCAGTACTTC CSARDSGGRDAYEQYF
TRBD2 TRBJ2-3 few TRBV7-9 TGTGCCAGCAGCGGAATACAGCGGGAGGGCCTCACAGATACGCAGTATTTT CASSGIQREGLTDTQYF
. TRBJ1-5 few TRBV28 TGTGCCAGCAGCCCGGGGGCCTTCTATAGCAATCAGCCCCAGCATTTT CASSPGAFYSNQPQHF
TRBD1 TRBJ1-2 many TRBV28 TGTGCCAGCAGTCCGCGGGACAGTGGAAACTATGGCTACACCTTC CASSPRDSGNYGYTF
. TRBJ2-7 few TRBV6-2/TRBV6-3 TGTGCCAGCATTGGAAATAGTGGTTACGAGCAGTACTTC CASIGNSGYEQYF
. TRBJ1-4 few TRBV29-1 TGCAGCGTTGGAAACAGGGTTTCGGGTGAAAAACTGTTTTTT CSVGNRVSGEKLFF
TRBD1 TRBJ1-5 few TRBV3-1 TGTGCCAGCAGCCCTACCGGACAGGTGGGTCAGCCCCAGCATTTT CASSPTGQVGQPQHF
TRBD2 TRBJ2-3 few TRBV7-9 TGTGCCAGCAGCGCACTAGCGTCTAGCACAGATACGCAGTATTTT CASSALASSTDTQYF
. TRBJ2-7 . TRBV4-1 TGCGCCAGCAGCCCTGCCCAGGGGTTCGAGCAGTACTTC CASSPAQGFEQYF
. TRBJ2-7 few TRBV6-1 TGTGCCAGCATCGGTAACAGTCCCTACGAGCAGTACTTC CASIGNSPYEQYF
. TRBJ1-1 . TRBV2 TGTGCCATCCAGACGATGGGGAGCACTGAAGCTTTCTTT CAIQTMGSTEAFF
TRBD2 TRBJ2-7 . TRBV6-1 TGTGCCAGCAGTCCTAGCGGGGGGACCGAGCAGTACTTC CASSPSGGTEQYF
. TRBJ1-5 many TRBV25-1 TGTGCCAGCAGTGGGTCGTATAGCAATCAGCCCCAGCATTTT CASSGSYSNQPQHF
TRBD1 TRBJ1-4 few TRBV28 TGTGCCAGCCGACAGGGTAATGAAAAACTGTTTTTT CASRQGNEKLFF
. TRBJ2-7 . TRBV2 TGTGCCAGCAGTTGGGCTGGAACAGGCTACGAGCAGTACTTC CASSWAGTGYEQYF
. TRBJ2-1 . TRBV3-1 TGTGCCAGCAGCCAAGAAGTGGCGGGGGCTGCTTACAATGAGCAGTTCTTC CASSQEVAGAAYNEQFF
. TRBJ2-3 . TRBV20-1 TGCAGTGCTAGAGGTCTCGGAACGGGCACAGATACGCAGTATTTT CSARGLGTGTDTQYF
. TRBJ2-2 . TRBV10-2 TGCGCCAGCAGTGAGAGACGGAACACCGGGGAGCTGTTTTTT CASSERRNTGELFF
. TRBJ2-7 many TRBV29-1 TGCAGCATCAGCCAGGGCAGGGAATACGAGCAGTACTTC CSISQGREYEQYF
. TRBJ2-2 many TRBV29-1 TGCAGCGTTTCCCCTGTCCGCTCCGGGGAGCTGTTTTTT CSVSPVRSGELFF
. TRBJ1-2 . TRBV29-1 TGCAGCGTTGAACTCCCGGTATTTAACTATGGCTACACCTTC CSVELPVFNYGYTF
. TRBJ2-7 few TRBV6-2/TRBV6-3 TGTGCCAGCAGTTACGCAGGCAGGATAGACGAGCAGTACTTC CASSYAGRIDEQYF
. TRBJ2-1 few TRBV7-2 TGTGCCAGCAGCAATGGGGGCCCGAGCTCCTACAATGAGCAGTTCTTC CASSNGGPSSYNEQFF
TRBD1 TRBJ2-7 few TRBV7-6 TGTGCCAGCAGCTTAGGGACAGGGGAGTCCTACGAGCAGTACTTC CASSLGTGESYEQYF
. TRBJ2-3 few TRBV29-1 TGCAGCGTTGAACTAGCGTTAAGCACAGATACGCAGTATTTT CSVELALSTDTQYF
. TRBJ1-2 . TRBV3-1 TGTGCCAGCAGCCAAGGAGGTCTCTATGGCTACACCTTC CASSQGGLYGYTF
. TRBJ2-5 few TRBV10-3 TGTGCCATCAGTGGGGGGGCAGACCTAAGGTCCCAGTACTTC CAISGGADLRSQYF
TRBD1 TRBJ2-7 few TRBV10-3 TGTGCCATCAGTGACAATACAGGGGGCTACGAGCAGTACTTC CAISDNTGGYEQYF